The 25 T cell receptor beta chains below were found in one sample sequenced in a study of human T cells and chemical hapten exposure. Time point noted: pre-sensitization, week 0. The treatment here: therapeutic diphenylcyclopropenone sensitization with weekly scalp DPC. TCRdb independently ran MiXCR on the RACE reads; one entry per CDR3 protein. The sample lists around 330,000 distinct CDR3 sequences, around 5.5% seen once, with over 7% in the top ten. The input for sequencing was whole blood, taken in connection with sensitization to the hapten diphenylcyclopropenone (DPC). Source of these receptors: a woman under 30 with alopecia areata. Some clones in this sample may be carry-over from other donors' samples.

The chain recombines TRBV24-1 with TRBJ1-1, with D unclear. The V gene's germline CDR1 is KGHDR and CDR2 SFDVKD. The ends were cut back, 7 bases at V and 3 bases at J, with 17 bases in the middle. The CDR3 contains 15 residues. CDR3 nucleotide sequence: TGTGCCACCAGCCAGAGCAATAGTGCCCACACTGAAGCTTTCTTT. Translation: CATSQSNSAHTEAFF.

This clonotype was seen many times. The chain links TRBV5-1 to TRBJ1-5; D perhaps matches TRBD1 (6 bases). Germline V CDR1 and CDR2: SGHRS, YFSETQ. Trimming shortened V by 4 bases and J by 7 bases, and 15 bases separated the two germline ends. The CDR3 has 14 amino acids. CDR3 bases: TGCGCCAGCAGCCCGGAGGGGGGGTGGCAGCCCCAGCATTTT. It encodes CASSPEGGWQPQHF.

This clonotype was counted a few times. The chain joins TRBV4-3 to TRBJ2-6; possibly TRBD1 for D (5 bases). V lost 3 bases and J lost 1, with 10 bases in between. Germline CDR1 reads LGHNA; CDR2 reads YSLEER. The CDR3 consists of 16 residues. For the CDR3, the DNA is TGCGCCAGCAGCCATACGCAGGGATCTGGGGCCAACGTCCTGACTTTC. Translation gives CASSHTQGSGANVLTF.

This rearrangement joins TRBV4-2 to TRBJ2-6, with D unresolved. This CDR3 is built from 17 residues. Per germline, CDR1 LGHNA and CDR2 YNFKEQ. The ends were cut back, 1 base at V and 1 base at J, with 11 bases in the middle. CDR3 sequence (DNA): TGTGCCAGCAGCCAAGTTGTGGGGTCGTCTGGGGCCAACGTCCTGACTTTC. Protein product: CASSQVVGSSGANVLTF.

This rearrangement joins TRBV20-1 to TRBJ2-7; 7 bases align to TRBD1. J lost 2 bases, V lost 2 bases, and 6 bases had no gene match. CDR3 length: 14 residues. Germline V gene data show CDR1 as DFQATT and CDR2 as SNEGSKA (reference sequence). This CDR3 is CSARPTGIPYEQYF. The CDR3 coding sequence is TGCAGTGCTAGACCGACAGGGATTCCCTACGAGCAGTACTTC.

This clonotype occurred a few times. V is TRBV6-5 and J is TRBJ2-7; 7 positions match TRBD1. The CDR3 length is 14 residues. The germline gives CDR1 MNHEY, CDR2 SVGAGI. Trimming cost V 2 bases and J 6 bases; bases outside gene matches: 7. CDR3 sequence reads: CASSYATGTGEQYF. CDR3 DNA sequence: TGTGCCAGCAGTTACGCGACAGGGACCGGCGAGCAGTACTTC.

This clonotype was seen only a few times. CDR3 protein: CASSQESRVYEQYF. The DNA of the CDR3 is TGCGCCAGCAGCCAAGAGAGCAGGGTCTACGAGCAGTACTTC. This chain joins TRBV4-1 and TRBJ2-7; TRBD1 might be the D (5 bases). Germline V lookup: CDR1 MGHRA, CDR2 YSYEKL. The CDR3 runs to 14 residues. V dropped 0 bases and J dropped 3 bases, with 9 bases sitting between them.

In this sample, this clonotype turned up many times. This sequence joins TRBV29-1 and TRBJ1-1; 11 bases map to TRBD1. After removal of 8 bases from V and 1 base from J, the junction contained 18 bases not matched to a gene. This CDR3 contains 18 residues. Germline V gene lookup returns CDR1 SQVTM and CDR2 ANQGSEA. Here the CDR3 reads CSSSTGQGASLANTEAFF. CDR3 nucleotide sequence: TGCAGCTCATCTACCGGACAGGGGGCTTCACTGGCGAACACTGAAGCTTTCTTT.

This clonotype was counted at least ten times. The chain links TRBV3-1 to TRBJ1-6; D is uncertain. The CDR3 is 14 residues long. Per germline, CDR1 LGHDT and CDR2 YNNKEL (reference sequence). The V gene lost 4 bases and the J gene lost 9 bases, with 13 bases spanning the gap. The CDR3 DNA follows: TGTGCCAGCAGCCTACCCGGACGGGCTTCACCCCTCCACTTT. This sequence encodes CASSLPGRASPLHF. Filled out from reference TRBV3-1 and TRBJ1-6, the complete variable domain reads DTAVSQTPKYLVTQMGNDKSIKCEQNLGHDTMYWYKQDSKKFLKIMFSYNNKELIINETVPNRFSPKSPDKAHLNLHINSLELGDSAVYFCASSLPGRASPLHFGNGTRLTVT.

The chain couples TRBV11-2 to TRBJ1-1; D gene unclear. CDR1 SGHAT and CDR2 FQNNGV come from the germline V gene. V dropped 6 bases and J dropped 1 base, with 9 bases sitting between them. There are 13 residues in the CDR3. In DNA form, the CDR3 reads TGTGCCAGCAGTACATTGAAGAACACTGAAGCTTTCTTT. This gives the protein CASSTLKNTEAFF.

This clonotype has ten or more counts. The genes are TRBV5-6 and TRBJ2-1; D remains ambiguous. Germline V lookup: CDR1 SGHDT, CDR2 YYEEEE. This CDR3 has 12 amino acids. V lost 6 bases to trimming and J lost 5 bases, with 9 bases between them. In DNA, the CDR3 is TGTGCCAGCAACTCCCCCCACAATGAGCAGTTCTTC. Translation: CASNSPHNEQFF.

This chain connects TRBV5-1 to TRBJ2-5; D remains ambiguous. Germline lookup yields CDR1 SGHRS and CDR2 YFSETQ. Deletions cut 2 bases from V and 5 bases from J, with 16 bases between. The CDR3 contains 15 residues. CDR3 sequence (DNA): TGCGCCAGCAGCTTAGGAGACTCAAACGGCGAGACCCAGTACTTC. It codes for CASSLGDSNGETQYF.

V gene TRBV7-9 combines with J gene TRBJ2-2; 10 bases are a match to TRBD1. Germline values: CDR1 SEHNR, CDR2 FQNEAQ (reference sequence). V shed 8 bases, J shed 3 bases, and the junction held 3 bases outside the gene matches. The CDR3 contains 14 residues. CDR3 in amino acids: CASLGQGDTGELFF. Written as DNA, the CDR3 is TGTGCCAGCCTCGGACAGGGGGACACCGGGGAGCTGTTTTTT.

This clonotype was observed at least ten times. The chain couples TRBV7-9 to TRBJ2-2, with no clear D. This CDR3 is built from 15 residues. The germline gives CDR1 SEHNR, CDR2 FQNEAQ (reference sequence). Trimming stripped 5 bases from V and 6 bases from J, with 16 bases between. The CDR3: CASSRTFERSGELFF. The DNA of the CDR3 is TGTGCCAGCAGCCGGACGTTTGAAAGGTCCGGGGAGCTGTTTTTT. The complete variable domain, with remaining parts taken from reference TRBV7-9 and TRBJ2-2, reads DTGVSQNPRHKITKRGQNVTFRCDPISEHNRLYWYRQTLGQGPEFLTYFQNEAQLEKSRLLSDRFSAERPKGSFSTLEIQRTEQGDSAMYLCASSRTFERSGELFFGEGSRLTVL.

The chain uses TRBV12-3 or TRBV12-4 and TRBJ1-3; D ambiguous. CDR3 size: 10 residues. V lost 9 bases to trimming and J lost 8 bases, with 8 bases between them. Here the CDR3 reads CASSWDTIYF. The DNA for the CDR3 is TGTGCCAGTTCGTGGGACACCATATATTTT.

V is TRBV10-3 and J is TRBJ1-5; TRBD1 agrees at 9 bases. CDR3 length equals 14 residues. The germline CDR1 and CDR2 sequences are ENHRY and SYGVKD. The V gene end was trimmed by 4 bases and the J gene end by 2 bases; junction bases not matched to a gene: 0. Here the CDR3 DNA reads TGTGCCATCAGTGGACAGGGGGGCAATCAGCCCCAGCATTTT. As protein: CAISGQGGNQPQHF.

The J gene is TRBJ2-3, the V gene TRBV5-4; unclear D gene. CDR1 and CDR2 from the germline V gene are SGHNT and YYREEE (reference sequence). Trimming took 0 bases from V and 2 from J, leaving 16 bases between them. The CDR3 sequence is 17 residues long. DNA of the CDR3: TGTGCCAGCAGCTTGGGGCTCTTAGGTCTAACCACAGATACGCAGTATTTT. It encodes CASSLGLLGLTTDTQYF. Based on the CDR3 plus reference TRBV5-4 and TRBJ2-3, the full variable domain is ETGVTQSPTHLIKTRGQQVTLRCSSQSGHNTVSWYQQALGQGPQFIFQYYREEENGRGNFPPRFSGLQFPNYSSELNVNALELDDSALYLCASSLGLLGLTTDTQYFGPGTRLTVL.

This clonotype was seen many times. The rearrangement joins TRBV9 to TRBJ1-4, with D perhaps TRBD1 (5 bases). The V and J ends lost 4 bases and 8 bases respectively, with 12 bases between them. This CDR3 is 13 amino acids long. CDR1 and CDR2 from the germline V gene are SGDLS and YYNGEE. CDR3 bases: TGTGCCAGCAGCTCGGGGACTGGCGAAAAACTGTTTTTT. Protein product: CASSSGTGEKLFF.

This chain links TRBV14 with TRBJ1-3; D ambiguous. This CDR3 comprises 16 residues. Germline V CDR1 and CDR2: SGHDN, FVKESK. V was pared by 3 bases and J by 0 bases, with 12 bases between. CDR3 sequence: CASSHPDGSSGNTIYF. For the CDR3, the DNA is TGTGCCAGCAGCCACCCGGACGGGAGCTCTGGAAACACCATATATTTT.

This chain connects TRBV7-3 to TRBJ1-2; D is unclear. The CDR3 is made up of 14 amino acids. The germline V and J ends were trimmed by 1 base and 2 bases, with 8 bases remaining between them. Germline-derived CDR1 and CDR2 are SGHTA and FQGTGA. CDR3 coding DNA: TGTGCCAGCAGCTTAATGGCGGGAAACTATGGCTACACCTTC. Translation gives CASSLMAGNYGYTF.

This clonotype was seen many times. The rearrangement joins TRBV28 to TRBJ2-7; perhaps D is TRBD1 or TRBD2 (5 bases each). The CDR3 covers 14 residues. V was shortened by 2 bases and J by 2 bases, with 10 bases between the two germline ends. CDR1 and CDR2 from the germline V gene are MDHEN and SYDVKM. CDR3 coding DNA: TGTGCCAGCAGTTTACGGGGCCCCACCTACGAGCAGTACTTC. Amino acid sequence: CASSLRGPTYEQYF.

CDR3 sequence: CASSIQWTSGGFVITDTQYF. CDR3 nucleotide sequence: TGTGCCAGCAGTATTCAGTGGACTAGCGGGGGGTTTGTCATAACAGATACGCAGTATTTT. V usage is TRBV6-1 and J usage is TRBJ2-3, with TRBD2 identical over 14 bases. The CDR3 is 20 amino acids. Germline V gene sequence: CDR1 MNHNS, CDR2 SASEGT. J gave up 3 bases and V 5 bases, and 16 bases lay outside the gene matches.

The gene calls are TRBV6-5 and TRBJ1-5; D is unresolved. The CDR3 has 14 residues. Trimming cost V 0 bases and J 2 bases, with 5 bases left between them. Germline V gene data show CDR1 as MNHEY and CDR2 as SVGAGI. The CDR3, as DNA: TGTGCCAGCAGTTACTCAAACGGCAATCAGCCCCAGCATTTT. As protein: CASSYSNGNQPQHF.

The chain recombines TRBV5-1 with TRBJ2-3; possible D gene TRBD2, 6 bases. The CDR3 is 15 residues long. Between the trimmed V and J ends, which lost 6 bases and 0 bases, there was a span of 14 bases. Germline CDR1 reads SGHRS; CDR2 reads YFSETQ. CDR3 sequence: CASIQGGASTDTQYF. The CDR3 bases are TGCGCCAGCATCCAAGGCGGGGCTAGCACAGATACGCAGTATTTT.

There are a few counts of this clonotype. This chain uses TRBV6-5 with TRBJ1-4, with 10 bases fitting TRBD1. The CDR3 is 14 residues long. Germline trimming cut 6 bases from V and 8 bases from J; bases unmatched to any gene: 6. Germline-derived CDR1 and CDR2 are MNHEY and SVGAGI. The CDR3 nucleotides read TGTGCCAGCAGGGGGACAGGGGCGATGGAAAAACTGTTTTTT. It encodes CASRGTGAMEKLFF.